These T cell receptor beta chains were read from a single sample in a study of control samples from healthy donors and cancer patients. Profiling relied on immunoSEQ multiplex PCR, and the TCRdb table lists in-frame clones only, not all of them. Of some 48,000 clones in the sample, 93% were seen once. Sequencing was done on a sample of PBMCs. These receptors originate from a woman in her 50s with head and neck cancer. Both conserved end residues are part of each CDR3. A D gene is named only where the DNA matches it firmly. Clone size is stated in some rows and not others, as once, few, many or a class when expanded.

CDR3 protein	CDR3 DNA	CDR3 length	D gene	clone size	V gene	J gene
CASSLFGGLYNEQFF	TGTGCCAGCAGTTTATTCGGAGGGCTCTACAATGAGCAGTTCTTC	15	.	.	TRBV27	TRBJ2-1
CATSAFGNYGYTF	TGTGCCACCAGTGCCTTCGGAAACTATGGCTACACCTTC	13	.	.	TRBV24-1	TRBJ1-2
CASSLATWGDTEAFF	TGTGCCAGCAGCTTGGCGACTTGGGGGGACACTGAAGCTTTCTTT	15	.	.	TRBV5-4	TRBJ1-1
CASSPPDDHEQYF	TGTGCCAGCAGCCCCCCCGATGACCACGAGCAGTACTTC	13	.	.	TRBV9	TRBJ2-7
CAWTNSGRAPYEQYF	TGTGCCTGGACAAATAGCGGGAGGGCTCCATACGAGCAGTACTTC	15	TRBD2	.	TRBV30	TRBJ2-7
CSVEQDRGLETQYF	TGCAGCGTTGAACAGGACAGGGGGCTAGAGACCCAGTACTTC	14	TRBD1	.	TRBV29-1	TRBJ2-5
CASGWDSLALGNEKLFF	TGTGCTAGTGGTTGGGACAGTCTAGCATTGGGTAATGAAAAACTGTTTTTT	17	TRBD1	.	TRBV12-5	TRBJ1-4
CASSVEGWAITQNYGYTF	TGTGCCAGCAGCGTAGAAGGCTGGGCAATAACCCAAAACTATGGCTACACCTTC	18	.	.	TRBV9	TRBJ1-2
CASSPGQGYSYGYTF	TGTGCCAGCTCACCCGGACAGGGGTACTCCTATGGCTACACCTTC	15	TRBD1	.	TRBV18	TRBJ1-2
CASSRGGEETQYF	TGTGCCAGCAGCAGGGGGGGGGAAGAGACCCAGTACTTC	13	.	.	TRBV28	TRBJ2-5
CASSPLTSGGSETQYF	TGTGCCAGCTCACCCCTGACTAGCGGGGGCTCAGAGACCCAGTACTTC	16	TRBD2	once	TRBV18	TRBJ2-5
CASSGEREHADTQYF	TGTGCCAGCAGCGGTGAGCGGGAGCACGCCGATACGCAGTATTTT	15	TRBD2	.	TRBV3-1/TRBV3-2	TRBJ2-3
CASRRTGFEKLFF	TGTGCCAGCAGAAGGACAGGGTTTGAAAAACTGTTTTTT	13	TRBD1	.	TRBV6-5	TRBJ1-4
CASSLAGAYYGYTF	TGTGCCAGCAGCTTAGCGGGGGCCTACTATGGCTACACCTTC	14	.	.	TRBV7-2	TRBJ1-2
CSVEDGTAGGYEQYF	TGCAGCGTTGAAGACGGGACGGCAGGGGGGTACGAGCAGTACTTC	15	.	.	TRBV29-1	TRBJ2-7
CASGLQTRVTANTGELFF	TGTGCTAGTGGTTTGCAGACACGGGTAACCGCGAACACCGGGGAGCTGTTTTTT	18	.	.	TRBV12-5	TRBJ2-2
CAWKRGQNTEAFF	TGTGCCTGGAAACGGGGCCAGAACACTGAAGCTTTCTTT	13	.	.	TRBV30	TRBJ1-1
CASTYGLGGTESEKLFF	TGTGCCAGCACCTACGGGTTAGGCGGGACAGAGTCCGAAAAACTGTTTTTT	17	TRBD1	.	TRBV6-4	TRBJ1-4